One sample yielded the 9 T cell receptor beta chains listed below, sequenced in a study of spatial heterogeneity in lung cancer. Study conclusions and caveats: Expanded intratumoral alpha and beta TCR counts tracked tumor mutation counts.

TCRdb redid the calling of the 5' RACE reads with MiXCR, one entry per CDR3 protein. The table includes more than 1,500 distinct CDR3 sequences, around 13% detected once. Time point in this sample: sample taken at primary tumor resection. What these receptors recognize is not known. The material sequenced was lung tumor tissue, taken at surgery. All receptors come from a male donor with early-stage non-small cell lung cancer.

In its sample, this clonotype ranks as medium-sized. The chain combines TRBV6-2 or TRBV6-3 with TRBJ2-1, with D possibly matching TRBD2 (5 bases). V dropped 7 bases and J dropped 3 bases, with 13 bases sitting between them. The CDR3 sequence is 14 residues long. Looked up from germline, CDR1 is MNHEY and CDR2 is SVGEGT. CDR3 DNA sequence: TGTGCCAGCACTCTATCCGGGGACTACAATGAGCAGTTCTTC. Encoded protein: CASTLSGDYNEQFF.

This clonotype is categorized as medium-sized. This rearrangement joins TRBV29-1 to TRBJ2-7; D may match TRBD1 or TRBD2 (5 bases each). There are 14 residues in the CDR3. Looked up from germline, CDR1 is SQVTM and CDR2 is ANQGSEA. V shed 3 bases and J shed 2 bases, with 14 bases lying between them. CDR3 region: CSVDFGTDAYEQYF. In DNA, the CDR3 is TGCAGCGTTGATTTCGGGACCGACGCCTACGAGCAGTACTTC.

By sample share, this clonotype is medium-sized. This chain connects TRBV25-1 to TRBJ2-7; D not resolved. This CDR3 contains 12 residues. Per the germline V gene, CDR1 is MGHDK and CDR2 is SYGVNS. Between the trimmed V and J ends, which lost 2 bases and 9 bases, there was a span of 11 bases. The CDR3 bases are TGTGCCAGCAGTGAAAAGGGTTACCCGCAGTACTTC. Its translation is CASSEKGYPQYF.

The CDR3 region is CASSPPGTGAHEQYF. In DNA form, the CDR3 reads TGTGCCAGCAGTCCCCCCGGGACAGGGGCCCACGAGCAGTACTTC. This chain joins TRBV28 and TRBJ2-7; 10 positions match TRBD1. With V trimmed by 5 bases and J by 5 bases, 9 bases remained unmatched. This CDR3 comprises 15 residues. Germline-derived CDR1 and CDR2 are MDHEN and SYDVKM.

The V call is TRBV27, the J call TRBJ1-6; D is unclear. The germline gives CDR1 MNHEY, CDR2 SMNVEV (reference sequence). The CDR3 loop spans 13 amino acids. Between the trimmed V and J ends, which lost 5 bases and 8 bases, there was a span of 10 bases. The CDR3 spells CASSPYNHSPLHF. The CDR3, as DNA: TGTGCCAGCAGTCCTTACAATCATTCACCCCTCCACTTT.

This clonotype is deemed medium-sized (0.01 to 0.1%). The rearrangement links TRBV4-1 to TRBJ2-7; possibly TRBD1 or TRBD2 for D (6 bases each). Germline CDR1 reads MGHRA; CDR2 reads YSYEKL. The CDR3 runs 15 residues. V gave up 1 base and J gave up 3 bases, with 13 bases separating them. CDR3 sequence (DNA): TGCGCCAGCAGCCAAGCCGACGGGGGCCACTACGAGCAGTACTTC. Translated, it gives CASSQADGGHYEQYF.

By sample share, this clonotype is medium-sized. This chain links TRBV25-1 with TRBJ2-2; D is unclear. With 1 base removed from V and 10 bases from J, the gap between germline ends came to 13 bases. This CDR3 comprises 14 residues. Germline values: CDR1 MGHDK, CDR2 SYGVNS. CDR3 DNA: TGTGCCAGCAGTGAATTTAGAAGGGATCAGGAGCTGTTTTTT. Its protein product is CASSEFRRDQELFF.

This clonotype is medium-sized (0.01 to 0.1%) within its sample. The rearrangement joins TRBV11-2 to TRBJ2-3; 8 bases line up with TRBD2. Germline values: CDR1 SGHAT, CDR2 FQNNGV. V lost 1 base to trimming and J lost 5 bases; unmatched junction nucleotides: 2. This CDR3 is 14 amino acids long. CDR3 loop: CASSLALAGDTQYF. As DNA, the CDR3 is TGTGCCAGCAGCTTAGCCCTAGCGGGAGATACGCAGTATTTT.

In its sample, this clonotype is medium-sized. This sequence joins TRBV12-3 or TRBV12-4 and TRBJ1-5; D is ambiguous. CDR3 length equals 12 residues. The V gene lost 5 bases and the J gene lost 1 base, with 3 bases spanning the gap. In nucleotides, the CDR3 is TGTGCCAGCAGTAACAGCAATCAGCCCCAGCATTTT. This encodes CASSNSNQPQHF.